These 29 T cell receptor beta chains were all obtained from the same sample, sequenced in a study of OX40 agonist ivuxolimab in advanced cancers. Using immunoSEQ multiplex PCR, the repertoire was profiled, and TCRdb retains in-frame clones only, with some absent. This sample has 65,000 to 90,000 clones, with 91% found just once. The starting material was CD4+ or CD8+ T cells sorted from blood, obtained in a trial of the OX40 agonist ivuxolimab. The origin of the receptors is an adult with an advanced solid tumor such as melanoma, head and neck, liver or kidney cancer.

The V call is TRBV5-1, the J call TRBJ2-1, with 7 bases lining up with TRBD1. V gave up 2 bases and J gave up 5 bases; unmatched junction bases: 4. Germline values: CDR1 SGHRS, CDR2 YFSETQ. This CDR3 has 14 residues. Here the CDR3 reads CASSLQGKNNEQFF. The CDR3 DNA reads as TGCGCCAGCAGCTTACAGGGGAAGAACAATGAGCAGTTCTTC.

V and J are TRBV28 and TRBJ2-5; 7 positions agree with TRBD2. J gave up 2 bases and V 3 bases, and 9 bases lay outside the gene matches. In germline, CDR1 is MDHEN, CDR2 SYDVKM. The CDR3 loop spans 16 amino acids. CDR3 sequence reads: CASSLPRGAGQETQYF. The CDR3 DNA sequence: TGTGCCAGCAGTTTGCCTCGGGGAGCGGGACAAGAGACCCAGTACTTC.

The rearrangement uses TRBV9 and TRBJ2-3, with D unresolved. The length of the CDR3 is 15 residues. Germline V gene lookup returns CDR1 SGDLS and CDR2 YYNGEE. Deletions cut 0 bases from V and 3 bases from J, with 11 bases between. The chain's CDR3 is CASSVGQDRTDTQYF. In nucleotides, the CDR3 is TGTGCCAGCAGCGTAGGGCAGGATAGGACAGATACGCAGTATTTT. The full variable domain, rest sourced from reference TRBV9 and TRBJ2-3, is DSGVTQTPKHLITATGQRVTLRCSPRSGDLSVYWYQQSLDQGLQFLIQYYNGEERAKGNILERFSAQQFPDLHSELNLSSLELGDSALYFCASSVGQDRTDTQYFGPGTRLTVL.

This sequence joins TRBV7-3 and TRBJ2-2, with unresolved D. The germline V gene encodes CDR1 SGHTA and CDR2 FQGTGA. V was trimmed by 1 base and J by 6 bases, leaving 9 bases between them. The CDR3 contains 14 residues. CDR3 loop: CASSLNTVPGELFF. For the CDR3, the DNA is TGTGCCAGCAGCTTAAATACAGTCCCCGGGGAGCTGTTTTTT.

The chain couples TRBV5-1 to TRBJ2-5; D might be TRBD2 (6 bases). The CDR3 extends over 15 amino acids. The V end was cut by 1 base, the J end by 0 bases, with 10 bases between. CDR1 is SGHRS, CDR2 YFSETQ, per germline. CDR3 amino acids: CASSLQRANQETQYF. The CDR3 region has the DNA TGCGCCAGCAGCTTGCAGCGGGCGAACCAAGAGACCCAGTACTTC.

The chain joins TRBV4-1 to TRBJ1-3; D is ambiguous. Looked up from germline, CDR1 is MGHRA and CDR2 is YSYEKL. V lost 5 bases to trimming and J lost 0 bases, with 11 bases between them. This CDR3 is 15 amino acids long. CDR3 DNA: TGCGCCAGCAGCGCTATACTGAGCTCTGGAAACACCATATATTTT. Amino acid sequence: CASSAILSSGNTIYF.

The chain carries TRBV10-3 and TRBJ1-5, with D possibly being TRBD1 (6 bases). This CDR3 spans 15 amino acids. CDR1 and CDR2 (germline): ENHRY, SYGVKD. V was trimmed by 3 bases and J by 6 bases, leaving 15 bases between them. CDR3 amino acids: CAISDEGGRRQPQHF. The CDR3 DNA is TGTGCCATCAGTGATGAGGGGGGAAGACGTCAGCCCCAGCATTTT.

V gene TRBV7-9 combines with J gene TRBJ1-4; D might be TRBD1 (6 bases). Trimming shortened V by 5 bases and J by 7 bases, and 14 bases separated the two germline ends. Germline CDR1 and CDR2: SEHNR and FQNEAQ (reference sequence). This CDR3 comprises 14 residues. CDR3 bases: TGTGCCAGCAGCACGGACAGCGTGAGTGAAAAACTGTTTTTT. It is translated as CASSTDSVSEKLFF.

The sample holds a few counts of this clone. One end of the junction varies from germline; a read error may be responsible. The rearrangement uses TRBV2 and TRBJ2-7; D could derive from TRBD1 or TRBD2 (6 bases each). The CDR3 contains 12 residues. The germline CDR1 and CDR2 sequences are SNHLY and FYNNEI. The CDR3 loop reads CASSPLAQGPNF. CDR3 DNA: TGTGCCAGCAGTCCCCTAGCGCAGGGGCCAAACTTC.

The chain links TRBV25-1 to TRBJ2-1, with D possibly being TRBD1 or TRBD2 (5 bases each). CDR3 length equals 14 residues. The germline CDR1 and CDR2 sequences are MGHDK and SYGVNS. V dropped 6 bases and J dropped 6 bases, with 15 bases sitting between them. In DNA form, the CDR3 reads TGTGCCAGCAGGGAGGACATTCCCCCCAATGAGCAGTTCTTC. This gives the protein CASREDIPPNEQFF.

This rearrangement joins TRBV28 to TRBJ1-1; D is possibly TRBD1 (5 bases). Trimming took 5 bases from V and 11 from J, leaving 21 bases between them. CDR1 is MDHEN, CDR2 SYDVKM, per germline. The CDR3 is made up of 14 amino acids. The chain's CDR3 is CASSGTGPRREAFF. CDR3 nucleotides: TGTGCCAGCAGTGGAACAGGACCCAGAAGGGAGGCTTTCTTT. The entire variable domain, with the rest obtained from reference TRBV28 and TRBJ1-1, is as follows: DVKVTQSSRYLVKRTGEKVFLECVQDMDHENMFWYRQDPGLGLRLIYFSYDVKMKEKGDIPEGYSVSREKKERFSLILESASTNQTSMYLCASSGTGPRREAFFGQGTRLTVV.

The gene calls are TRBV6-5 and TRBJ2-5; D possibly corresponds to TRBD1 (6 bases). The CDR3 covers 13 residues. Trimming removed 2 bases at V and 2 bases at J, with 6 bases between. The germline gives CDR1 MNHEY, CDR2 SVGAGI. The CDR3 reads CASSYRGQETQYF. CDR3 DNA sequence: TGTGCCAGCAGTTACAGGGGGCAAGAGACCCAGTACTTC.

This chain links TRBV5-5 with TRBJ1-2; 9 bases are a match to TRBD1. CDR3 length: 17 amino acids. J was trimmed by 2 bases and V by 2 bases; bases with no gene match: 10. CDR1 is SGHKS and CDR2 is YYEKEE in the germline V gene (reference sequence). The CDR3 sequence is CASSLWTGVPNNYGYTF. CDR3 bases: TGTGCCAGCAGCTTATGGACAGGGGTACCCAACAACTATGGCTACACCTTC.

The genes are TRBV19 and TRBJ1-1; the match to TRBD1 covers 7 bases. With 8 bases clipped from V and 2 bases from J, the junction kept 8 bases outside the gene matches. CDR3 length: 14 amino acids. Germline V gene data show CDR1 as LNHDA and CDR2 as SQIVND (reference sequence). The CDR3 nucleotides are TGTGCCAGTTCGATCGGGACAGCTAACACTGAAGCTTTCTTT. It is translated as CASSIGTANTEAFF.

This sequence joins TRBV4-1 and TRBJ2-7, with TRBD1 matching 9 bases. Germline loops: CDR1 MGHRA, CDR2 YSYEKL. The CDR3 has 18 residues. Unmatched junction bases numbered 9, after V lost 0 bases and J lost 0 bases. The chain's CDR3 is CASSQESMRGQGSYEQYF. CDR3 bases: TGCGCCAGCAGCCAAGAATCAATGAGGGGACAGGGCTCCTACGAGCAGTACTTC.

V gene TRBV7-8 combines with J gene TRBJ1-4; TRBD1 agrees at 12 bases. Germline V gene data show CDR1 as SGHVS and CDR2 as FQNEAQ. V was pared by 5 bases and J by 11 bases, with 12 bases of the junction left unmatched. This CDR3 is 16 amino acids long. CDR3 sequence (DNA): TGTGCCAGCAGCAGATCAGCCGGGACAGGGGGCGAGAAACTGTTTTTT. It is translated as CASSRSAGTGGEKLFF. The whole variable domain, filled in from reference TRBV7-8 and TRBJ1-4, reads GAGVSQSPRYKVAKRGQDVALRCDPISGHVSLFWYQQALGQGPEFLTYFQNEAQLDKSGLPSDRFFAERPEGSVSTLKIQRTQQEDSAVYLCASSRSAGTGGEKLFFGSGTQLSVL.

V and J are TRBV10-2 and TRBJ1-5, with no clear D. The V gene's germline CDR1 is WSHSY and CDR2 SAAADI. V shed 0 bases and J shed 3 bases, with 6 bases lying between them. The CDR3 runs to 14 residues. The CDR3 DNA reads as TGCGCCAGCAGTGAGTCAGGCCACAATCAGCCCCAGCATTTT. Translated, it gives CASSESGHNQPQHF.

The chain uses TRBV19 and TRBJ2-7; TRBD1 matches at 8 bases. Germline V lookup: CDR1 LNHDA, CDR2 SQIVND (reference sequence). This CDR3 region has 15 residues. Germline trimming cut 5 bases from V and 0 bases from J; bases unmatched to any gene: 6. CDR3 amino acids: CASSLGQVPSYEQYF. DNA of the CDR3: TGTGCCAGTAGTCTGGGACAGGTGCCCTCCTACGAGCAGTACTTC. The full variable domain, its missing parts supplied by reference TRBV19 and TRBJ2-7, is DGGITQSPKYLFRKEGQNVTLSCEQNLNHDAMYWYRQDPGQGLRLIYYSQIVNDFQKGDIAEGYSVSREKKESFPLTVTSAQKNPTAFYLCASSLGQVPSYEQYFGPGTRLTVT.

In this sample, this clone turned up a few times. This CDR3 is CASSGQGDTGELFF. The CDR3 DNA reads as TGTGCCAGCAGTGGGCAGGGAGACACCGGGGAGCTGTTTTTT. The rearrangement uses TRBV2 and TRBJ2-2; TRBD1 or TRBD2 may be the D gene (5 bases each). Per the germline V gene, CDR1 is SNHLY and CDR2 is FYNNEI. Trimming removed 4 bases from V and 3 bases from J, with 9 bases in between. The CDR3 has 14 amino acids. Full variable domain (rest looked up from reference TRBV2 and TRBJ2-2): EPEVTQTPSHQVTQMGQEVILRCVPISNHLYFYWYRQILGQKVEFLVSFYNNEISEKSEIFDDQFSVERPDGSNFTLKIRSTKLEDSAMYFCASSGQGDTGELFFGEGSRLTVL.

In DNA, the CDR3 is TGTGCCAGCAGTTTGAGGGAGCTGTTTTTT. Residues: CASSLRELFF. The rearrangement uses TRBV27 and TRBJ2-2, with D unresolved. CDR3 length equals 10 residues. Trimming took 3 bases from V and 9 from J, leaving 2 bases between them. From germline, CDR1 is MNHEY and CDR2 SMNVEV (reference sequence).

This chain connects TRBV6-1 to TRBJ2-5, with D possibly called TRBD1 or TRBD2 (7 bases each). Germline V gene data show CDR1 as MNHNS and CDR2 as SASEGT. The CDR3 is made up of 16 amino acids. With 1 base removed from V and 5 bases from J, the gap between germline ends came to 17 bases. The CDR3 nucleotides read TGTGCCAGCAGTGAAGTTGTGTACAGGGGAGGGGAGACCCAGTACTTC. Its translation is CASSEVVYRGGETQYF.

The rearrangement uses TRBV18 and TRBJ1-2; D call uncertain. V dropped 3 bases and J dropped 5 bases, with 10 bases sitting between them. The CDR3 is 13 amino acids. CDR1 is KGHSH, CDR2 LQKENI, per germline. The CDR3 reads CASSPRRDYGYTF. The CDR3 DNA follows: TGTGCCAGCTCACCGCGCCGGGATTATGGCTACACCTTC.

The V call is TRBV9, the J call TRBJ2-2; a possible D gene is TRBD2 (5 bases). The germline V gene has CDR1 SGDLS and CDR2 YYNGEE. The V end lost 3 bases, the J end lost 4 bases, and 13 bases lay between the germline ends. The CDR3 length is 15 residues. CDR3 region: CASSGVAGRTGELFF. CDR3 DNA: TGTGCCAGCAGCGGAGTTGCGGGTCGCACCGGGGAGCTGTTTTTT.

The rearrangement links TRBV15 to TRBJ2-1; 13 bases line up with TRBD2. Germline V gives CDR1 LNHNV, CDR2 YYDKDF (reference sequence). Losses at the gene ends were 1 base for V and 10 bases for J; bases not matched to a gene: 4. This CDR3 contains 15 residues. The CDR3 reads CATSRGGLAGQEQFF. CDR3 nucleotide sequence: TGTGCCACCAGCAGAGGGGGACTAGCGGGACAAGAGCAGTTCTTC.

V usage is TRBV6-5 and J usage is TRBJ2-5; possible D gene TRBD1, 5 bases. The CDR3 has 15 residues. Germline CDR1 and CDR2: MNHEY and SVGAGI. Trimming took off 7 bases at V and 2 bases at J, with 17 bases between the two ends. CDR3 loop: CASTQGWPSQETQYF. The CDR3 DNA is TGTGCCAGCACCCAGGGTTGGCCTAGTCAAGAGACCCAGTACTTC.

The chain employs TRBV5-8 and TRBJ1-3; possible D gene TRBD1, 6 bases. Per germline, CDR1 SGHTS and CDR2 YDEGEE. This CDR3 spans 13 amino acids. V lost 7 bases and J lost 1, with 9 bases in between. CDR3 sequence: CASERGSGNTIYF. CDR3 DNA sequence: TGTGCCAGCGAGAGGGGGTCTGGAAACACCATATATTTT.

This chain connects TRBV6-1 to TRBJ1-3; no firm D call. Germline V gene sequence: CDR1 MNHNS, CDR2 SASEGT. V was shortened by 1 base and J by 0 bases, with 10 bases between the two germline ends. The CDR3 spans 16 residues. In nucleotides, the CDR3 is TGTGCCAGCAGTGAAGTGTTCAGCTCCTCTGGAAACACCATATATTTT. Translated, it gives CASSEVFSSSGNTIYF.

The chain carries TRBV2 and TRBJ2-6; no clear D gene. CDR1 and CDR2 from the germline V gene are SNHLY and FYNNEI. The CDR3 extends over 14 amino acids. V was shortened by 6 bases and J by 0 bases, with 6 bases between the two germline ends. The CDR3 is CASRMVSGANVLTF. Here the CDR3 DNA reads TGTGCCAGCAGGATGGTCTCTGGGGCCAACGTCCTGACTTTC.

V usage is TRBV4-1 and J usage is TRBJ2-1; D is perhaps TRBD2 (6 bases). V gave up 0 bases and J gave up 6 bases, with 12 bases separating them. From germline, CDR1 is MGHRA and CDR2 YSYEKL. This CDR3 has 15 residues. The CDR3 DNA sequence: TGCGCCAGCAGCCAAGATTGGACTACGTTCAATGAGCAGTTCTTC. This gives the protein CASSQDWTTFNEQFF.